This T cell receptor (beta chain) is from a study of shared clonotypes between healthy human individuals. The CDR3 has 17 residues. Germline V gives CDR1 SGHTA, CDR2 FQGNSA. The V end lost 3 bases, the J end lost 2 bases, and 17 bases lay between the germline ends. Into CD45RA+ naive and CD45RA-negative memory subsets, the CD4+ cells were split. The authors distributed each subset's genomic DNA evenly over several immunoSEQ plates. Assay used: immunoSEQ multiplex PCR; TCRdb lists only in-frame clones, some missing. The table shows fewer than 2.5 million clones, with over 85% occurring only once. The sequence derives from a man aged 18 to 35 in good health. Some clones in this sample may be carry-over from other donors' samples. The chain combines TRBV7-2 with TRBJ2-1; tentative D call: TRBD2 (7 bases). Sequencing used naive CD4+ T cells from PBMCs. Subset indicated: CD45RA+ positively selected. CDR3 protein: CASSFPSGGGTYNEQFF. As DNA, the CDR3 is TGTGCCAGCAGCTTCCCCAGTGGGGGGGGCACCTACAATGAGCAGTTCTTC. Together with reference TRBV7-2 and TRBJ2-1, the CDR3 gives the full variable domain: GAGVSQSPSNKVTEKGKDVELRCDPISGHTALYWYRQSLGQGLEFLIYFQGNSAPDKSGLPSDRFSAERTGGSVSTLTIQRTQQEDSAVYLCASSFPSGGGTYNEQFFGPGTRLTVL.